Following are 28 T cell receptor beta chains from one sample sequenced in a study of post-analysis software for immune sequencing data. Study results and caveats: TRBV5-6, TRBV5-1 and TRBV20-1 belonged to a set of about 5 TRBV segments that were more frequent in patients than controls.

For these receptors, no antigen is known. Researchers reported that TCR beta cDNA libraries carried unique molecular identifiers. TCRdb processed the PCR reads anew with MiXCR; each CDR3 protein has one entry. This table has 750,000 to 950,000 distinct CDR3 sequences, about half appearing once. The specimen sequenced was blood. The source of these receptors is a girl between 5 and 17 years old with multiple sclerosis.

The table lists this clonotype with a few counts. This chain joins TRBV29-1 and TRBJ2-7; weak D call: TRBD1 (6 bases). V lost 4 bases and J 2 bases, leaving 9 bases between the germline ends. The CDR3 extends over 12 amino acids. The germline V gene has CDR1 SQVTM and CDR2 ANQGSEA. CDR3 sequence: CSVGQDPYEQYF. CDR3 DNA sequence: TGCAGCGTTGGACAGGACCCCTACGAGCAGTACTTC.

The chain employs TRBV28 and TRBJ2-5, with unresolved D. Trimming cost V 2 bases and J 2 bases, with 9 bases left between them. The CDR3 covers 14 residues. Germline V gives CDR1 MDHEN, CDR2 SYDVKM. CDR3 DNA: TGTGCCAGCAGTTTAGGGCAGATACAAGAGACCCAGTACTTC. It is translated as CASSLGQIQETQYF.

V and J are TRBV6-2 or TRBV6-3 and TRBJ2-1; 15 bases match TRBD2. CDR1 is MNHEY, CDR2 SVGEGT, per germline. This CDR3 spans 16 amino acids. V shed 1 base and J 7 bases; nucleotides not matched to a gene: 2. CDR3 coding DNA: TGTGCCAGCAGTTACTTTGGACTAGCGGGAGGGAATGAGCAGTTCTTC. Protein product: CASSYFGLAGGNEQFF.

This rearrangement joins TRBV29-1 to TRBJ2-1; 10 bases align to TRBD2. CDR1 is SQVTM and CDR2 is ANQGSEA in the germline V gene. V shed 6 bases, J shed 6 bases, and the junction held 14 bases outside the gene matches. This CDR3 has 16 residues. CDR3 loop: CSVGLKLAGKRNEQFF. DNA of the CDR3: TGCAGCGTGGGCCTAAAACTAGCGGGGAAGCGCAATGAGCAGTTCTTC.

The CDR3 sequence: CAMKREGPRETQYF. CDR3 bases: TGTGCCATGAAACGGGAGGGCCCCAGGGAGACCCAGTACTTC. V is TRBV10-3 and J is TRBJ2-5; 8 bases are shared with TRBD2. Trimming at V came to 9 bases and at J to 5 bases, leaving 11 bases not matched to a gene. The CDR3 has 14 residues. Germline CDR1 ENHRY, CDR2 SYGVKD.

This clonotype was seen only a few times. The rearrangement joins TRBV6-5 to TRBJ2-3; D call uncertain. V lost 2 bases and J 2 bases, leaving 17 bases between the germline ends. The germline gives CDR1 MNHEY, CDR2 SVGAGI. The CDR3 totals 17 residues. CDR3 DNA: TGTGCCAGCAGTTACGTACCGGGCCCATCGTACACAGATACGCAGTATTTT. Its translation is CASSYVPGPSYTDTQYF.

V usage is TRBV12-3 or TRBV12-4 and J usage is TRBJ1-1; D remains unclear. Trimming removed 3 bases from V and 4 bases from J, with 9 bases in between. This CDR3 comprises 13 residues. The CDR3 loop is CASSLFGGTEAFF. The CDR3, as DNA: TGTGCCAGCAGTTTGTTCGGCGGCACTGAAGCTTTCTTT.

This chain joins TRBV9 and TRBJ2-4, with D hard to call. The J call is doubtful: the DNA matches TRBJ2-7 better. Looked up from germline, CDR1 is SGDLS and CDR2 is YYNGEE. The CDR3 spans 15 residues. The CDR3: CASSRLDEAPYEQYF. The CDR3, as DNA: TGTGCCAGCAGTAGACTCGATGAGGCCCCCTACGAGCAGTACTTC.

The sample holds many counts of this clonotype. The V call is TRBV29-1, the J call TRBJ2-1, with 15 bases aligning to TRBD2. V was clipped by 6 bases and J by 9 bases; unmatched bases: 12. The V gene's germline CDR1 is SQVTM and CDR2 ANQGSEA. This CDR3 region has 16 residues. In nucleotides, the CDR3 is TGCAGCGTGGGGATGCCTTGGACTAGCGGGAGGGTTGAGCAGTTCTTC. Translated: CSVGMPWTSGRVEQFF.

The CDR3 DNA sequence: TGCGCCAGCAGCTTTGAGATGGAGGGGTCGTACACAGATACGCAGTATTTT. It is translated as CASSFEMEGSYTDTQYF. V is TRBV5-1 and J is TRBJ2-3, with D possibly matching TRBD2 (6 bases). The CDR3 contains 17 residues. The germline V gene has CDR1 SGHRS and CDR2 YFSETQ. V lost 2 bases to trimming and J lost 2 bases, with 18 bases between them.

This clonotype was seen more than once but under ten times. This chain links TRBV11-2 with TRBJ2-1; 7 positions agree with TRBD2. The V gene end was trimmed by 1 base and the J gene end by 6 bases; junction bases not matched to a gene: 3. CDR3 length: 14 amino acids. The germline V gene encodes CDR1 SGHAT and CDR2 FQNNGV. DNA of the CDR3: TGTGCCAGCAGCTTAGGGACTAGGTTCAATGAGCAGTTCTTC. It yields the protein CASSLGTRFNEQFF.

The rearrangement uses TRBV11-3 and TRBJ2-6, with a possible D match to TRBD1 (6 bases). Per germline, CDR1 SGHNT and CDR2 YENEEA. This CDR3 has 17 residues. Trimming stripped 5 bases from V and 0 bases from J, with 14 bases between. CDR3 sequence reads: CASSPGQSISGANVLTF. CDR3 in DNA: TGTGCCAGCAGCCCCGGACAGTCGATCTCTGGGGCCAACGTCCTGACTTTC.

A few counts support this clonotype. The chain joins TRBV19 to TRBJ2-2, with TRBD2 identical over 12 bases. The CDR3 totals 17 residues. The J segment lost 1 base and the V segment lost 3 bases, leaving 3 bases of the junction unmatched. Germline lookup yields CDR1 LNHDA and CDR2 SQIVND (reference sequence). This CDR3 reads CASSIPGLAGNTGELFF. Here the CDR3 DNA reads TGTGCCAGTAGTATCCCGGGACTAGCGGGGAACACCGGGGAGCTGTTTTTT.

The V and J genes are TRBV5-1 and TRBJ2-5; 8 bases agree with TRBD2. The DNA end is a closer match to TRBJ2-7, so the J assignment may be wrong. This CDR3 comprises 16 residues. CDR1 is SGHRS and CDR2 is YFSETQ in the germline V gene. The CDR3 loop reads CASSSNDYSGSYEQYF. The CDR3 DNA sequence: TGCGCCAGCAGCTCCAACGACTACAGCGGGAGCTACGAGCAGTACTTC.

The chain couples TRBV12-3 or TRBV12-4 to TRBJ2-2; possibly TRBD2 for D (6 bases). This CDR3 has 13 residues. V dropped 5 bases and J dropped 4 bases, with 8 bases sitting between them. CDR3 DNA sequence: TGTGCCAGCAGTCAGACTAGCACCGGGGAGCTGTTTTTT. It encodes CASSQTSTGELFF.

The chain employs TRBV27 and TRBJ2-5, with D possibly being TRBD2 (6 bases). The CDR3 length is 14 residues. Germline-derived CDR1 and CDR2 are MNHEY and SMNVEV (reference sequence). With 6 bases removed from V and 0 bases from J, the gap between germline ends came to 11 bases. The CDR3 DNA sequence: TGTGCCAGCAGCCCTCAGCGGGACCAAGAGACCCAGTACTTC. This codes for CASSPQRDQETQYF.

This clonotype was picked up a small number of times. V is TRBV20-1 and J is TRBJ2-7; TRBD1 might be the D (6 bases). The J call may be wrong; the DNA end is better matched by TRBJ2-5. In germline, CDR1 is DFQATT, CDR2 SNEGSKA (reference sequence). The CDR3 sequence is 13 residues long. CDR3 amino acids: CSARDSGWETQYF. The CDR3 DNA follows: TGCAGTGCTAGGGACAGTGGTTGGGAGACCCAGTACTTC.

CDR3 sequence: CASSQDIRGVGYTF. The CDR3 DNA is TGTGCCAGCAGCCAAGATATTAGGGGGGTCGGCTACACCTTC. The rearrangement links TRBV4-2 to TRBJ1-2, with D maybe TRBD1 (6 bases). Trimming removed 0 bases at V and 8 bases at J, with 13 bases between. This CDR3 has 14 amino acids. In germline, CDR1 is LGHNA, CDR2 YNFKEQ.

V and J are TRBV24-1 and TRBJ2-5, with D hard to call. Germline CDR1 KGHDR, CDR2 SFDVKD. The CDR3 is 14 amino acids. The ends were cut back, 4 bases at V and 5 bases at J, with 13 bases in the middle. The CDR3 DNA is TGTGCCACCAGTGAGGGCAGAGGTCGGGAGACCCAGTACTTC. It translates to CATSEGRGRETQYF.

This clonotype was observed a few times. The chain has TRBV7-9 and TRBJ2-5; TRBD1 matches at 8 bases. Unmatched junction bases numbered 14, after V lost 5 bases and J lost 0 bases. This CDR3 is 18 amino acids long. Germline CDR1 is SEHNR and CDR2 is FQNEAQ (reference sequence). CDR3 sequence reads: CASSRDRGLSWDQETQYF. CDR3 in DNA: TGTGCCAGCAGCCGCGACAGGGGTTTATCATGGGACCAAGAGACCCAGTACTTC.

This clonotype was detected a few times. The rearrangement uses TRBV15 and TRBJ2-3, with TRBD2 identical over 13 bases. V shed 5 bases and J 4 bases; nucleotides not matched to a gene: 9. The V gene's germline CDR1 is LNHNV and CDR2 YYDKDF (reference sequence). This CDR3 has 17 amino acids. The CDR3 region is CATSRPTSGRFSDTQYF. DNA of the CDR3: TGTGCCACCAGCCGGCCGACTAGCGGGAGGTTTTCAGATACGCAGTATTTT.

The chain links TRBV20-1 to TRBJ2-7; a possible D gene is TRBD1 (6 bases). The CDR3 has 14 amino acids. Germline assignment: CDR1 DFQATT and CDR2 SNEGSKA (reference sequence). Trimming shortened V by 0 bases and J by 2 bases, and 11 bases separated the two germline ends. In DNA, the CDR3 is TGCAGTGCTAGAGAGCAGGGGCCCGCCTACGAGCAGTACTTC. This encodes CSAREQGPAYEQYF.

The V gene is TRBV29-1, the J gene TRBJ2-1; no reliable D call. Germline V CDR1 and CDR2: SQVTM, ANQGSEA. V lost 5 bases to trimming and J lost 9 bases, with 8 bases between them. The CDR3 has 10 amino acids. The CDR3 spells CSVHYPEQFF. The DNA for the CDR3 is TGCAGCGTTCATTACCCTGAGCAGTTCTTC.

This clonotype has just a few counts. CDR3 DNA sequence: TGTGCCAGCAGCCGAACAGGGGGCGCCGGCTATGGCTACACCTTC. It translates to CASSRTGGAGYGYTF. This chain joins TRBV12-3 or TRBV12-4 and TRBJ1-2, with 9 bases lining up with TRBD1. The V segment lost 6 bases and the J segment 4 bases; nucleotides outside the gene matches: 9. There are 15 residues in the CDR3.

CDR3 amino acids: CAISPSGRGNEQYF. The CDR3 DNA sequence: TGTGCCATCAGTCCAAGCGGGAGAGGCAATGAGCAGTACTTC. The rearrangement joins TRBV10-3 to TRBJ2-5; 8 nucleotides match TRBD2. This CDR3 comprises 14 residues. The trim removed 5 bases at V and 11 bases at J, leaving 13 bases unmatched. CDR1 ENHRY and CDR2 SYGVKD come from the germline V gene.

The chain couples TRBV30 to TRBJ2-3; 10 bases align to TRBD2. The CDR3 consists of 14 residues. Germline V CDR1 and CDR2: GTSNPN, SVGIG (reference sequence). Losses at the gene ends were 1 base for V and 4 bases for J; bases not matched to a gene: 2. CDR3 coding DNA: TGTGCCTGGAGTGGGGGGACTAGCGCAGATACGCAGTATTTT. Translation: CAWSGGTSADTQYF. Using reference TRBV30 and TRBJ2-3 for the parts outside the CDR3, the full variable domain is SQTIHQWPATLVQPVGSPLSLECTVEGTSNPNLYWYRQAAGRGLQLLFYSVGIGQISSEVPQNLSASRPQDRQFILSSKKLLLSDSGFYLCAWSGGTSADTQYFGPGTRLTVL.

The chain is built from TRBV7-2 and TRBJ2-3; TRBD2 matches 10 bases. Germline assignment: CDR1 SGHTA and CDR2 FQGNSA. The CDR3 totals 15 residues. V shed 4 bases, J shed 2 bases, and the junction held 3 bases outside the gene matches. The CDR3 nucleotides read TGTGCCAGCAGCTGGACTAGCGGAGCCACAGATACGCAGTATTTT. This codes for CASSWTSGATDTQYF.

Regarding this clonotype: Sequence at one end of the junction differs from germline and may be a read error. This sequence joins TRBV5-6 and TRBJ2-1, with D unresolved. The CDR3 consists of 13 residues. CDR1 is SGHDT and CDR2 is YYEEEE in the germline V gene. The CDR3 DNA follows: TGTGCCAGCAGCTTGGGACGGAACAATGGGCAGTTCTTC. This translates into CASSLGRNNGQFF.